The 11 T cell receptor beta chains presented below share a single source sample, sequenced in a study of T-cell reconstitution after alpha-beta-depleted transplantation in children. Unique molecular identifiers were used in preparing the TCRbeta library. MiXCR was run by TCRdb on the PCR reads, yielding one entry per CDR3 protein. This table holds about 400,000 distinct CDR3 sequences, about a fifth found once. The input for sequencing was PBMCs from the stem cell graft donor, taken from the stem cell graft. The receptors come from a human donor who donated a stem cell graft to a child with acute myeloid leukemia.

This chain links TRBV12-3 or TRBV12-4 with TRBJ2-3; no reliable D call. Trimming removed 1 base at V and 3 bases at J, with 5 bases between. The CDR3 runs to 13 residues. CDR3 sequence (DNA): TGTGCCAGCAGTTTAGTACTAACAGATACGCAGTATTTT. This translates into CASSLVLTDTQYF.

This clonotype has just a few counts. The chain uses TRBV20-1 and TRBJ2-7, with no clear D. Between the trimmed V and J ends, which lost 5 bases and 4 bases, there was a span of 9 bases. This CDR3 spans 11 amino acids. CDR1 is DFQATT and CDR2 is SNEGSKA in the germline V gene (reference sequence). In DNA form, the CDR3 reads TGCAGTGCTGCAGGAGAATACGAGCAGTACTTC. It translates to CSAAGEYEQYF.

The chain couples TRBV10-3 to TRBJ2-1; 14 positions agree with TRBD2. Per the germline V gene, CDR1 is ENHRY and CDR2 is SYGVKD. This CDR3 has 17 residues. The V gene end was trimmed by 0 bases and the J gene end by 9 bases; junction bases not matched to a gene: 7. CDR3 nucleotide sequence: TGTGCCATCAGTGAGTCGATAGGGACTAGCGGGAGACGTGAGCAGTTCTTC. Protein sequence: CAISESIGTSGRREQFF.

This clonotype was found many times. This chain joins TRBV11-2 and TRBJ2-3, with 9 bases fitting TRBD2. Looked up from germline, CDR1 is SGHAT and CDR2 is FQNNGV. This CDR3 is built from 17 residues. Germline trimming cut 0 bases from V and 3 bases from J; bases unmatched to any gene: 7. The CDR3 sequence is CASSLEVGLAGTDTQYF. The CDR3 bases are TGTGCCAGCAGCTTAGAAGTTGGGCTAGCGGGAACAGATACGCAGTATTTT. Looking up the rest from reference TRBV11-2 and TRBJ2-3 gives the full variable domain: EAGVAQSPRYKIIEKRQSVAFWCNPISGHATLYWYQQILGQGPKLLIQFQNNGVVDDSQLPKDRFSAERLKGVDSTLKIQPAKLEDSAVYLCASSLEVGLAGTDTQYFGPGTRLTVL.

V gene TRBV5-1 combines with J gene TRBJ2-1, with TRBD2 as a possible D gene (6 bases). This CDR3 region has 15 residues. Germline-derived CDR1 and CDR2 are SGHRS and YFSETQ. Trimming cost V 4 bases and J 5 bases, with 16 bases left between them. CDR3 in amino acids: CASSVRVGGNNEQFF. The CDR3 nucleotides are TGCGCCAGCAGCGTCAGGGTGGGGGGAAACAATGAGCAGTTCTTC.

This rearrangement joins TRBV6-5 to TRBJ2-5; 9 bases line up with TRBD1. The CDR3 has 15 residues. The V segment lost 2 bases and the J segment 5 bases; nucleotides outside the gene matches: 6. Germline values: CDR1 MNHEY, CDR2 SVGAGI. CDR3 amino acids: CASSYTADRGETQYF. The CDR3 DNA sequence: TGTGCCAGCAGTTACACTGCAGACAGGGGGGAGACCCAGTACTTC.

This chain joins TRBV11-2 and TRBJ2-7, with 8 bases lining up with TRBD2. The CDR3 spans 18 residues. With V trimmed by 1 base and J by 3 bases, 14 bases remained unmatched. The germline V gene encodes CDR1 SGHAT and CDR2 FQNNGV. CDR3 loop: CASSLGAGGATYGYEQYF. The CDR3 coding sequence is TGTGCCAGCAGCTTAGGGGCCGGGGGGGCTACGTATGGCTACGAGCAGTACTTC.

The gene calls are TRBV18 and TRBJ2-1; tentative D call: TRBD2 (6 bases). This CDR3 contains 15 residues. In germline, CDR1 is KGHSH, CDR2 LQKENI. V was pared by 1 base and J by 10 bases, with 17 bases between. The CDR3 here is CASSPLGTPAREQFF. The CDR3 nucleotides are TGTGCCAGCTCACCACTCGGGACTCCCGCACGAGAGCAGTTCTTC.

This clonotype was observed a few times. This chain connects TRBV5-1 to TRBJ2-1; 7 bases match TRBD2. The CDR3 is made up of 16 amino acids. CDR1 SGHRS and CDR2 YFSETQ come from the germline V gene. Losses at the gene ends were 4 bases for V and 2 bases for J; bases not matched to a gene: 9. The CDR3 here is CASSPTRGSAYNEQFF. The CDR3 DNA reads TGCGCCAGCAGCCCGACGCGCGGGAGCGCCTACAATGAGCAGTTCTTC.

In its sample, this clonotype was seen once. The J gene is TRBJ2-3, the V gene TRBV6-2 or TRBV6-3; D is possibly TRBD2 (6 bases). CDR1 and CDR2 (germline): MNHEY, SVGEGT. The CDR3 runs 16 residues. V lost 5 bases to trimming and J lost 0 bases, with 15 bases between them. The CDR3 here is CASSPRLARSTDTQYF. Written as DNA, the CDR3 is TGTGCCAGCAGTCCCCGGCTAGCGCGGAGCACAGATACGCAGTATTTT.

This clonotype was counted ten times or more. The rearrangement links TRBV20-1 to TRBJ2-7, with D unclear. Germline V gives CDR1 DFQATT, CDR2 SNEGSKA (reference sequence). Between the trimmed V and J ends, which lost 0 bases and 5 bases, there was a span of 5 bases. CDR3 length equals 11 residues. The CDR3 region has the DNA TGCAGTGCTAGAGATTCGAACGAGCAGTACTTC. It yields the protein CSARDSNEQYF.